Each of the 7 T cell receptor beta chains below was sequenced from the same sample in a study of blood T cells in healthy people across ages. A second about 6 to 12 cycle PCR used barcoded and J-beta primers. MiXCR, run by TCRdb on the 5' RACE reads, gives a single entry per CDR3 protein. This sample yields about 570,000 distinct CDR3 sequences, of which 27% are seen a single time; approximately 18% belongs to the top ten. The material sequenced was blood. These receptors all come from a woman in her 70s in good health.

This clonotype was recorded a few times. V and J are TRBV12-3 or TRBV12-4 and TRBJ2-3; 7 bases map to TRBD1. CDR3 size: 13 residues. The V and J ends lost 6 bases and 6 bases, in that order; junction bases with no gene match: 6. The CDR3 DNA sequence: TGTGCCAGCAGCCGTCACAGGGGCGATACGCAGTATTTT. This sequence encodes CASSRHRGDTQYF.

This clonotype was observed a few times. The V gene is TRBV20-1, the J gene TRBJ2-7, with TRBD2 identical over 14 bases. Per the germline V gene, CDR1 is DFQATT and CDR2 is SNEGSKA (reference sequence). The J segment lost 4 bases and the V segment lost 7 bases, leaving 3 bases of the junction unmatched. The CDR3 totals 13 residues. The CDR3 nucleotides are TGCAGTGGGGGGACTAGCGGGGGTTACGAGCAGTACTTC. It translates to CSGGTSGGYEQYF.

DNA for the CDR3: TGCAGTGCTAGGGGGCACAGGGGTAATTCACCCCTCCACTTT. Translating gives CSARGHRGNSPLHF. This rearrangement joins TRBV20-1 to TRBJ1-6; 7 bases agree with TRBD1. This CDR3 contains 14 residues. V was clipped by 3 bases and J by 6 bases; unmatched bases: 5. Germline V lookup: CDR1 DFQATT, CDR2 SNEGSKA (reference sequence).

This clonotype appeared a few times. The rearrangement joins TRBV29-1 to TRBJ2-1, with D possibly being TRBD2 (5 bases). The germline V gene encodes CDR1 SQVTM and CDR2 ANQGSEA. V was clipped by 7 bases and J by 5 bases, with 18 bases between them. There are 14 residues in the CDR3. The CDR3 sequence is CSGRGWIGDNEQFF. The CDR3 nucleotides read TGCAGCGGAAGAGGGTGGATCGGTGACAATGAGCAGTTCTTC.

This clonotype showed up many times. J is TRBJ2-7 and V is TRBV29-1; 7 bases agree with TRBD1. V gave up 5 bases and J gave up 2 bases; unmatched junction bases: 6. The CDR3 covers 13 residues. Germline values: CDR1 SQVTM, CDR2 ANQGSEA. The CDR3 here is CSVIGGNTYEQYF. CDR3 sequence (DNA): TGCAGCGTTATAGGGGGCAACACCTACGAGCAGTACTTC.

The V gene is TRBV5-4, the J gene TRBJ2-5; 13 nucleotides match TRBD2. Germline V gene lookup returns CDR1 SGHNT and CDR2 YYREEE (reference sequence). The CDR3 is 16 residues long. V trimming: 5 bases; J trimming: 1 base; junction bases outside the gene matches: 5. The CDR3 protein is CASSLRTSGGQETQYF. The CDR3, as DNA: TGTGCCAGCAGTTTAAGGACTAGCGGGGGCCAAGAGACCCAGTACTTC.

The rearrangement uses TRBV6-5 and TRBJ2-1; TRBD1 agrees at 7 bases. Germline CDR1 reads MNHEY; CDR2 reads SVGAGI. V trimming: 5 bases; J trimming: 13 bases; junction bases outside the gene matches: 5. This CDR3 comprises 11 residues. CDR3 sequence: CASSTDRAQFF. The DNA for the CDR3 is TGTGCCAGCAGTACAGACAGGGCCCAGTTCTTC.